This passage covers 26 T cell receptor beta chains from one sample sequenced in a study of breast tumors, draining lymph nodes, adjacent tissues. Axillary draining lymph nodes of breast cancer patients supplied the node samples. TCRdb re-called the multiplex PCR reads through MiXCR, storing one row per CDR3 protein. This sample has more than 80,000 distinct CDR3 sequences, with 30% found just once. The specimen sequenced was axillary lymph node tissue. These receptors were collected from a female donor with breast cancer. Some clones in this sample may be carry-over from other donors' samples.

There are many counts of this clonotype. The genes are TRBV7-9 and TRBJ2-7; 11 bases agree with TRBD1. With V trimmed by 4 bases and J by 3 bases, 2 bases remained unmatched. The CDR3 is 14 amino acids. Germline assignment: CDR1 SEHNR and CDR2 FQNEAQ (reference sequence). The CDR3 loop reads CASSWGQGGYEQYF. The CDR3 DNA reads TGTGCCAGCAGCTGGGGACAGGGGGGCTACGAGCAGTACTTC.

In the case of this clonotype: A read error may be the cause here, since a much bigger clone is one base away. The genes are TRBV5-1 and TRBJ2-5; no reliable D call. There are 15 residues in the CDR3. Per the germline V gene, CDR1 is SGHRS and CDR2 is YFSETQ. CDR3 coding DNA: TGCGCCAGCAGCTTGGAACCTCCGCCCCAAGAGACCCAGTGCTTC. Its protein is CASSLEPPPQETQCF.

The chain has TRBV7-9 and TRBJ2-5; a weak D match, TRBD1 (6 bases). Trimming took 5 bases from V and 1 from J, leaving 11 bases between them. This CDR3 has 14 residues. Germline V gene lookup returns CDR1 SEHNR and CDR2 FQNEAQ (reference sequence). The CDR3 region has the DNA TGTGCCAGCAGCCGGACAGTAATCCAAGAGACCCAGTACTTC. Translating it yields CASSRTVIQETQYF.

The V and J genes are TRBV9 and TRBJ2-3; TRBD2 is a possible D gene (5 bases). Germline CDR1 is SGDLS and CDR2 is YYNGEE. The V end lost 3 bases, the J end lost 2 bases, and 10 bases lay between the germline ends. The CDR3 has 14 residues. CDR3 nucleotides: TGTGCCAGCAGCGGAGGGCAGTTCACAGATACGCAGTATTTT. It translates to CASSGGQFTDTQYF.

At least ten counts were recorded for this clonotype. The chain has TRBV13 and TRBJ2-2; no reliable D call. Germline lookup yields CDR1 PRHDT and CDR2 FYEKMQ (reference sequence). The ends were cut back, 5 bases at V and 2 bases at J, with 3 bases in the middle. This CDR3 has 12 amino acids. The CDR3 loop is CASSINTGELFF. The DNA of the CDR3 is TGTGCCAGCAGCATCAACACCGGGGAGCTGTTTTTT.

The CDR3 here is CASSRVGSSYEQYF. The CDR3 bases are TGTGCCAGCAGCCGAGTCGGGAGCTCCTACGAGCAGTACTTC. The V gene is TRBV7-3, the J gene TRBJ2-7; maybe TRBD2 (6 bases). The ends were cut back, 5 bases at V and 0 bases at J, with 11 bases in the middle. Germline CDR1 is SGHTA and CDR2 is FQGTGA. This CDR3 contains 14 residues.

This clonotype was picked up a small number of times. The rearrangement links TRBV6-1 to TRBJ2-5; the match to TRBD1 covers 11 bases. There are 16 residues in the CDR3. Germline V gene sequence: CDR1 MNHNS, CDR2 SASEGT. V lost 5 bases, J lost 7 bases, and 12 bases stayed unmatched. The CDR3, as DNA: TGTGCCAGCAGTCAATTAGGGGACAGGGGGAGCGGGACCCAGTACTTC. Translating gives CASSQLGDRGSGTQYF.

The chain is built from TRBV29-1 and TRBJ2-2, with D perhaps assigned TRBD1 or TRBD2 (6 bases each). CDR3 length: 12 residues. Per the germline V gene, CDR1 is SQVTM and CDR2 is ANQGSEA. Trimming removed 7 bases from V and 7 bases from J, with 13 bases in between. CDR3 protein: CSGWGASGELFF. The DNA of the CDR3 is TGCAGCGGGTGGGGGGCAAGCGGGGAGCTGTTTTTT.

This clonotype was detected ten times or more. The CDR3 sequence: CATSDPDRGLTGELFF. The CDR3 bases are TGTGCCACCAGTGATCCCGACAGGGGGCTCACCGGGGAGCTGTTTTTT. This rearrangement joins TRBV24-1 to TRBJ2-2, with 10 bases identical to TRBD1. The CDR3 totals 16 residues. CDR1 and CDR2 (germline): KGHDR, SFDVKD. Trimming cost V 3 bases and J 4 bases; bases outside gene matches: 4.

In this sample, this clonotype turned up once. The CDR3 does not end in the conserved phenylalanine or tryptophan, so this is likely a read error. The chain joins TRBV20-1 to TRBJ2-1; 11 nucleotides agree with TRBD2. Germline V lookup: CDR1 DFQATT, CDR2 SNEGSKA (reference sequence). The CDR3 is 15 residues long. Germline trimming cut 3 bases from V and 0 bases from J; bases unmatched to any gene: 1. In DNA, the CDR3 is TGCAGTGCTAGGGGGACTAGCGGCTCCTACAATGAGCAGTTCTCC. Its translation: CSARGTSGSYNEQFS.

This clonotype was observed many times. The V and J genes are TRBV9 and TRBJ2-3; 8 bases are a match to TRBD2. CDR1 and CDR2 from the germline V gene are SGDLS and YYNGEE. This CDR3 region has 16 residues. With V trimmed by 3 bases and J by 0 bases, 6 bases remained unmatched. Here the CDR3 reads CASSAQAGASTDTQYF. As DNA, the CDR3 is TGTGCCAGCAGCGCCCAAGCGGGGGCCAGCACAGATACGCAGTATTTT.

This clonotype was counted at least ten times. This rearrangement joins TRBV20-1 to TRBJ2-7; a weak D match, TRBD2 (7 bases). Trimming removed 5 bases from V and 4 bases from J, with 15 bases in between. Germline CDR1 and CDR2: DFQATT and SNEGSKA (reference sequence). CDR3 length: 13 amino acids. The CDR3 protein is CSAFRGGAYEQYF. CDR3 in DNA: TGCAGTGCTTTCCGAGGGGGGGCATACGAGCAGTACTTC.

This clonotype was found many times. This chain joins TRBV20-1 and TRBJ2-1; the D gene could be TRBD1 or TRBD2 (5 bases each). The germline V gene has CDR1 DFQATT and CDR2 SNEGSKA (reference sequence). V was pared by 7 bases and J by 2 bases, with 9 bases between. This CDR3 spans 12 amino acids. CDR3 bases: TGCAGTGGTTCGGGGCCCTACAATGAGCAGTTCTTC. Encoded protein: CSGSGPYNEQFF.

This clonotype came up many times. The gene calls are TRBV14 and TRBJ2-3; D is uncertain. Trimming removed 2 bases from V and 0 bases from J, with 12 bases in between. Germline CDR1 and CDR2: SGHDN and FVKESK. CDR3 length: 16 residues. CDR3 amino acids: CASSQFVNPSTDTQYF. The DNA of the CDR3 is TGTGCCAGCAGCCAATTTGTCAATCCTAGCACAGATACGCAGTATTTT.

On this clonotype itself: This is likely a read error, given that the CDR3 carries no conserved phenylalanine or tryptophan at its end. In nucleotides, the CDR3 is TGTGCCAGCAGCAGATGCGACTCAGATACGCAGTATGTT. This encodes CASSRCDSDTQYV. The chain employs TRBV7-3 and TRBJ2-3; D unresolved. The germline gives CDR1 SGHTA, CDR2 FQGTGA. V lost 5 bases, J lost 4 bases, and 10 bases lay in between. The CDR3 consists of 13 residues.

The J gene is TRBJ1-6, the V gene TRBV15, with D uncertain. Germline assignment: CDR1 LNHNV and CDR2 YYDKDF (reference sequence). The CDR3 spans 13 residues. The V end lost 8 bases, the J end lost 9 bases, and 14 bases lay between the germline ends. CDR3 amino acids: CATAGGRSSPLHF. CDR3 DNA sequence: TGTGCCACCGCCGGTGGGAGGAGTTCACCCCTCCACTTT. Full variable domain (remainder filled in from reference TRBV15 and TRBJ1-6): DAMVIQNPRYQVTQFGKPVTLSCSQTLNHNVMYWYQQKSSQAPKLLFHYYDKDFNNEADTPDNFQSRRPNTSFCFLDIRSPGLGDTAMYLCATAGGRSSPLHFGNGTRLTVT.

The chain employs TRBV5-1 and TRBJ2-3, with D possibly matching TRBD1 (6 bases). The CDR3 spans 15 residues. Trimming left V 3 bases short and J 4 bases short, with 15 bases between. Germline CDR1 and CDR2: SGHRS and YFSETQ. CDR3 protein: CASSWVLGAADTQYF. For the CDR3, the DNA is TGCGCCAGCAGCTGGGTCCTGGGGGCGGCAGATACGCAGTATTTT.

This clonotype was detected many times. The V call is TRBV2, the J call TRBJ1-2; 7 bases agree with TRBD1. This CDR3 has 16 residues. Trimming removed 0 bases from V and 2 bases from J; junction bases left unmatched: 6. Germline CDR1 and CDR2: SNHLY and FYNNEI. CDR3 sequence reads: CASSEAGRGVNYGYTF. The CDR3 region has the DNA TGTGCCAGCAGTGAAGCGGGCAGGGGGGTCAACTATGGCTACACCTTC.

This clonotype was picked up a small number of times. The chain has TRBV29-1 and TRBJ1-1, with D unresolved. The CDR3 is 13 amino acids. The V gene's germline CDR1 is SQVTM and CDR2 ANQGSEA. V lost 3 bases and J 4 bases, leaving 12 bases between the germline ends. CDR3 region: CSVDGQTVTEAFF. For the CDR3, the DNA is TGCAGCGTTGATGGGCAGACGGTCACTGAAGCTTTCTTT.

This clonotype was seen many times. The V call is TRBV25-1, the J call TRBJ1-5, with D unresolved. Trimming removed 1 base at V and 5 bases at J, with 9 bases between. This CDR3 region has 14 residues. Germline CDR1 MGHDK, CDR2 SYGVNS. In nucleotides, the CDR3 is TGTGCCAGCAGTGAATTATGGGGTGATCAGCCCCAGCATTTT. Residues: CASSELWGDQPQHF.

Comments on this clonotype: This could be a read error, since a much larger clone is one nucleotide away. This rearrangement joins TRBV6-6 to TRBJ2-6; D uncertain. V dropped 8 bases and J dropped 0 bases, with 17 bases sitting between them. This CDR3 is 17 amino acids long. Germline V lookup: CDR1 MNHNY, CDR2 SVGAGI (reference sequence). CDR3 residues: CASGRAHRSSGANVLTF. In nucleotides, the CDR3 is TGTGCCAGCGGCCGGGCTCACCGTAGCTCTGGGGCCAACGTCCTGACTTTC.

This clonotype showed up many times. J is TRBJ2-5 and V is TRBV4-1; D is unclear. The germline V gene has CDR1 MGHRA and CDR2 YSYEKL. This CDR3 region has 15 residues. V lost 2 bases and J lost 1, with 11 bases in between. Here the CDR3 reads CASSQSDGLQETQYF. The CDR3 DNA follows: TGCGCCAGCAGCCAATCGGACGGCCTCCAAGAGACCCAGTACTTC.

A word on this clonotype: At one end the junction does not follow the germline gene, possibly because of a read error. The chain carries TRBV12-3 or TRBV12-4 and TRBJ1-1, with D maybe TRBD1 (6 bases). The CDR3 contains 13 residues. The CDR3 coding sequence is TGTGCCGGCAGTTTGGACAGGAACACTGAAGCTTTCTTT. Amino acids: CAGSLDRNTEAFF.

This clonotype was observed at least ten times. The CDR3 DNA reads as TGCGCCAGCAGCCAACGTTTGCGCGGGGGGGCCCATGAGCAGTTCTTC. Translating it yields CASSQRLRGGAHEQFF. The rearrangement joins TRBV4-3 to TRBJ2-1; 9 bases agree with TRBD2. V was clipped by 2 bases and J by 8 bases; unmatched bases: 10. The CDR3 has 16 amino acids. Germline CDR1 LGHNA, CDR2 YSLEER.

The gene calls are TRBV2 and TRBJ1-5; 10 nucleotides align to TRBD1. Germline loops: CDR1 SNHLY, CDR2 FYNNEI. With V trimmed by 3 bases and J by 3 bases, 5 bases remained unmatched. The CDR3 has 16 amino acids. The CDR3 DNA reads TGTGCCAGCAGTGAGGGACAGGGGATCCTCAATCAGCCCCAGCATTTT. Translating gives CASSEGQGILNQPQHF.

This clonotype has ten or more counts. The J gene is TRBJ2-2, the V gene TRBV20-1; 8 bases align to TRBD1. Germline V gene lookup returns CDR1 DFQATT and CDR2 SNEGSKA (reference sequence). The CDR3 covers 14 residues. J gave up 7 bases and V 1 base, and 5 bases lay outside the gene matches. CDR3 amino acids: CSARGQGANGELFF. CDR3 DNA sequence: TGCAGTGCTAGAGGGCAGGGGGCTAACGGGGAGCTGTTTTTT.